Presented here are 26 T cell receptor beta chains from one specimen sequenced in a study of metastatic and nonmetastatic thyroid tumors. Using MiXCR, TCRdb reanalyzed the PCR reads. The table lists some 14,000 clones, less than 35% of them singletons. There were no patients who had received any treatment before thyroid surgery. Sequencing was performed on tumor tissue. The receptor source for this set is a female donor with papillary thyroid cancer or a benign thyroid nodule (not recorded which). Some clones in this sample may be carry-over from other donors' samples.

In its sample, this clone was seen many times. It is likely a read error, because the conserved phenylalanine at the end of the CDR3 is missing. The chain links TRBV2 to TRBJ2-7, with TRBD1 matching over 10 bases. Germline CDR1 reads SNHLY; CDR2 reads FYNNEI. Trimming removed 10 bases from V and 5 bases from J; junction bases left unmatched: 11. This CDR3 has 14 residues. The CDR3 region has the DNA TGTGCCACCAAACAGGGGACAGGGGTGAACGAGCAGTACCTC. This codes for CATKQGTGVNEQYL.

This chain links TRBV13 with TRBJ1-1; D is unresolved. Looked up from germline, CDR1 is PRHDT and CDR2 is FYEKMQ (reference sequence). V was cut by 3 bases and J by 1 base, with 12 bases left in between. The CDR3 loop spans 15 amino acids. In DNA form, the CDR3 reads TGTGCCAGCAGCTTTTCGGTTGGGAGGAACACTGAAGCTTTCTTT. The encoded protein is CASSFSVGRNTEAFF.

This chain connects TRBV7-4 to TRBJ2-2, with D unresolved. The length of the CDR3 is 13 residues. Germline lookup yields CDR1 SGHVT and CDR2 SQSDAQ. V gave up 0 bases and J gave up 4 bases, with 3 bases separating them. The CDR3 nucleotides are TGTGCCAGCAGCTTAGCCCCCACCGGGGAGCTGTTTTTT. Its translation: CASSLAPTGELFF.

This chain links TRBV3-1 with TRBJ2-5; TRBD1 might be the D (5 bases). This CDR3 spans 13 amino acids. V dropped 5 bases and J dropped 4 bases, with 11 bases sitting between them. Germline V gives CDR1 LGHDT, CDR2 YNNKEL (reference sequence). CDR3: CASSISGSETQYF. CDR3 DNA: TGTGCCAGCAGCATTTCAGGGTCAGAGACCCAGTACTTC.

The chain carries TRBV7-2 and TRBJ2-1; D is unclear. Per germline, CDR1 SGHTA and CDR2 FQGNSA. V dropped 5 bases and J dropped 9 bases, with 14 bases sitting between them. CDR3 size: 13 residues. CDR3 protein: CASSRGPWSEQFF. The CDR3 region has the DNA TGTGCCAGCAGCCGCGGACCCTGGAGTGAGCAGTTCTTC. Full variable domain (rest looked up from reference TRBV7-2 and TRBJ2-1): GAGVSQSPSNKVTEKGKDVELRCDPISGHTALYWYRQSLGQGLEFLIYFQGNSAPDKSGLPSDRFSAERTGGSVSTLTIQRTQQEDSAVYLCASSRGPWSEQFFGPGTRLTVL.

J is TRBJ1-5 and V is TRBV20-1; D is uncertain. V was pared by 6 bases and J by 1 base, with 10 bases between. The CDR3 has 13 residues. CDR1 and CDR2 (germline): DFQATT, SNEGSKA (reference sequence). The CDR3 spells CSAMDGSNQPQHF. The CDR3 DNA reads TGCAGTGCGATGGACGGCAGCAATCAGCCCCAGCATTTT.

The V and J genes are TRBV11-2 and TRBJ2-1; D unclear. This CDR3 contains 16 residues. Germline values: CDR1 SGHAT, CDR2 FQNNGV. The V end lost 5 bases, the J end lost 2 bases, and 16 bases lay between the germline ends. CDR3 sequence: CASSRVGGPPYNEQFF. DNA for the CDR3: TGTGCCAGCAGCCGGGTAGGCGGCCCACCCTACAATGAGCAGTTCTTC.

The genes are TRBV6-2 or TRBV6-3 and TRBJ2-7; D may be TRBD2 (7 bases). The germline V and J ends were trimmed by 4 bases and 1 base, with 14 bases remaining between them. The CDR3 is 15 amino acids. Per the germline V gene, CDR1 is MNHEY and CDR2 is SVGEGT. The CDR3 coding sequence is TGTGCCAGCAGTTCCAAAGGGGGGGGGTCCTACGAGCAGTACTTC. Protein: CASSSKGGGSYEQYF.

This clone was counted ten times or more. V and J are TRBV4-1 and TRBJ2-3; 8 bases align to TRBD1. V gave up 2 bases and J gave up 1 base; unmatched junction bases: 5. The CDR3 spans 16 residues. CDR1 and CDR2 from the germline V gene are MGHRA and YSYEKL. CDR3 sequence: CASSQLMTGGTDTQYF. The CDR3 DNA follows: TGCGCCAGCAGCCAATTGATGACAGGGGGCACAGATACGCAGTATTTT.

Judged by abundance, this clone is medium-sized. The V and J genes are TRBV24-1 and TRBJ2-1, with no clear D. The germline V and J ends were trimmed by 1 base and 1 base, with 4 bases remaining between them. The germline CDR1 and CDR2 sequences are KGHDR and SFDVKD. The CDR3 extends over 14 amino acids. As DNA, the CDR3 is TGTGCCACCAGTGATTTTGGGTCCTACAATGAGCAGTTCTTC. It yields the protein CATSDFGSYNEQFF.

The chain recombines TRBV28 with TRBJ2-3; no reliable D call. The CDR3 loop spans 15 amino acids. Germline V gene sequence: CDR1 MDHEN, CDR2 SYDVKM. Trimming pared 4 bases from V and 5 bases from J, leaving 16 bases between. The CDR3 here is CASSSMKGKKDTQYF. The CDR3 bases are TGTGCCAGCAGTTCGATGAAAGGCAAGAAAGATACGCAGTATTTT.

The J gene is TRBJ1-2, the V gene TRBV11-3; D is unresolved. The germline V gene encodes CDR1 SGHNT and CDR2 YENEEA. This CDR3 is 13 amino acids long. V was trimmed by 3 bases and J by 6 bases, leaving 11 bases between them. CDR3: CASSFGQVHGYTF. The CDR3 nucleotides are TGTGCCAGCAGCTTTGGGCAGGTACATGGCTACACCTTC.

This clone is labeled as medium-sized. The chain uses TRBV28 and TRBJ1-2; 7 bases are a match to TRBD1. CDR3 length: 14 amino acids. Germline V lookup: CDR1 MDHEN, CDR2 SYDVKM. V lost 5 bases and J lost 5; bases outside the gene matches: 8. CDR3 in DNA: TGTGCCAGCAGTCCCGCAGGGGGGAGATATGGCTACACCTTC. This codes for CASSPAGGRYGYTF.

In this sample, this clone turned up many times. This rearrangement joins TRBV5-1 to TRBJ2-1; 13 nucleotides line up with TRBD2. The CDR3 extends over 19 amino acids. CDR1 and CDR2 from the germline V gene are SGHRS and YFSETQ. V gave up 5 bases and J gave up 6 bases; unmatched junction bases: 17. CDR3: CASSPWGTEGTSGINEQFF. In nucleotides, the CDR3 is TGCGCCAGCAGTCCCTGGGGCACCGAGGGGACTAGCGGGATCAATGAGCAGTTCTTC.

This chain uses TRBV3-1 with TRBJ1-6, with TRBD1 identical over 7 bases. This CDR3 has 17 residues. Trimming removed 2 bases from V and 0 bases from J; junction bases left unmatched: 4. Germline CDR1 is LGHDT and CDR2 is YNNKEL (reference sequence). CDR3 in amino acids: CASSQIGGASYNSPLHF. CDR3 sequence (DNA): TGTGCCAGCAGCCAAATAGGGGGCGCCTCCTATAATTCACCCCTCCACTTT.

The rearrangement links TRBV30 to TRBJ2-2; 8 nucleotides match TRBD2. CDR1 is GTSNPN and CDR2 is SVGIG in the germline V gene (reference sequence). The CDR3 extends over 14 amino acids. The J segment lost 4 bases and the V segment lost 5 bases, leaving 6 bases of the junction unmatched. The CDR3, as DNA: TGTGCCTGGGCTCGACTAGCGACCACCGGGGAGCTGTTTTTT. This translates into CAWARLATTGELFF.

As concerns this clone: This sequence may be a read error, since a much larger clone differs from it by one base. This sample includes further DNA sequences coding for the same CDR3. This chain joins TRBV5-1 and TRBJ2-1, with 11 positions matching TRBD1. The CDR3 consists of 16 residues. With V trimmed by 4 bases and J by 10 bases, 13 bases remained unmatched. Germline CDR1 reads SGHRS; CDR2 reads YFSETQ. For the CDR3, the DNA is TGCGCCAGCAGCCTGGAGGACAGGGGGCTCTTTCGGGAGCAGTTCTTC. Amino acids: CASSLEDRGLFREQFF.

This clone was counted many times. The genes are TRBV24-1 and TRBJ1-1; maybe TRBD1 (6 bases). V was clipped by 12 bases and J by 2 bases, with 12 bases between them. The germline CDR1 and CDR2 sequences are KGHDR and SFDVKD. This CDR3 spans 12 amino acids. This CDR3 is CAVTGTNTEAFF. CDR3 sequence (DNA): TGTGCCGTAACCGGGACAAACACTGAAGCTTTCTTT.

This clone was recorded a few times. CDR3 sequence (DNA): TGTGCCAGCAGTGAAGGCCAGGGAGGGGCAGATACGCAGTATTTT. This codes for CASSEGQGGADTQYF. The genes are TRBV6-1 and TRBJ2-3, with 7 bases aligning to TRBD2. The CDR3 length is 15 residues. Germline loops: CDR1 MNHNS, CDR2 SASEGT. Trimming removed 1 base from V and 4 bases from J; junction bases left unmatched: 5.

V gene TRBV6-1 combines with J gene TRBJ2-2, with D perhaps TRBD1 (6 bases). V was pared by 2 bases and J by 3 bases, with 10 bases between. Per the germline V gene, CDR1 is MNHNS and CDR2 is SASEGT. The CDR3 loop spans 15 amino acids. The DNA for the CDR3 is TGTGCCAGCAGTGAAACAGGGTGGGACACCGGGGAGCTGTTTTTT. It yields the protein CASSETGWDTGELFF.

This chain connects TRBV5-8 to TRBJ2-1; weak D call: TRBD1 (5 bases). The germline V gene encodes CDR1 SGHTS and CDR2 YDEGEE. The length of the CDR3 is 14 residues. V lost 3 bases, J lost 2 bases, and 9 bases lay in between. CDR3 sequence (DNA): TGTGCCAGCAGCTCCAGGGCCCCCTACAATGAGCAGTTCTTC. This translates into CASSSRAPYNEQFF.

The V call is TRBV4-2, the J call TRBJ2-3; D is ambiguous. The V gene lost 3 bases and the J gene lost 2 bases, with 12 bases spanning the gap. CDR1 LGHNA and CDR2 YNFKEQ come from the germline V gene. The CDR3 length is 15 residues. DNA of the CDR3: TGTGCCAGCAGCCAGGCCCTAGAACCCACAGATACGCAGTATTTT. It translates to CASSQALEPTDTQYF.

The chain recombines TRBV29-1 with TRBJ1-1, with D perhaps matching TRBD1 (6 bases). Trimming pared 4 bases from V and 0 bases from J, leaving 12 bases between. CDR1 is SQVTM and CDR2 is ANQGSEA in the germline V gene. This CDR3 comprises 14 residues. DNA for the CDR3: TGCAGCGTTGTGGTTAGGACAGTGAACACTGAAGCTTTCTTT. Protein product: CSVVVRTVNTEAFF.

For this clone: Other nucleotide sequences in the sample specify the same CDR3. V gene TRBV7-9 combines with J gene TRBJ2-7; no definite D call. From germline, CDR1 is SEHNR and CDR2 FQNEAQ (reference sequence). V lost 1 base to trimming and J lost 4 bases, with 8 bases between them. There are 13 residues in the CDR3. The CDR3 bases are TGTGCCAGCAGCTTAGATGCGGCGTACGAGCAGTACTTC. Translation gives CASSLDAAYEQYF.

The J gene is TRBJ2-3, the V gene TRBV20-1, with a tentative D call TRBD2 (6 bases). The CDR3 loop spans 14 amino acids. Per the germline V gene, CDR1 is DFQATT and CDR2 is SNEGSKA (reference sequence). The V and J ends lost 6 bases and 1 base respectively, with 14 bases between them. CDR3 in DNA: TGCAGTGCCAGCGGCGGGAATCGCACAGATACGCAGTATTTT. Its translation is CSASGGNRTDTQYF.

In its sample, this clone was seen many times. This sequence joins TRBV28 and TRBJ2-7; 11 nucleotides line up with TRBD2. Trimming took 3 bases from V and 3 from J; bases not matched to a gene: 4. The CDR3 spans 15 residues. Germline V gene sequence: CDR1 MDHEN, CDR2 SYDVKM. The CDR3 nucleotides read TGTGCCAGCAGTTTTACTAGCGGGAGTGGCTACGAGCAGTACTTC. This encodes CASSFTSGSGYEQYF.